The 23 T cell receptor beta chains below were found in one sample sequenced in a study of blood T cell repertoires in COVID-19. The assay was immunoSEQ multiplex PCR, and TCRdb's table has in-frame clones only and misses some. Here the sample spans more than 150,000 clones, 80% being singletons. Input material: PBMCs or T cells enriched from blood (not recorded which). Receptor source: a man in his sixties who had been exposed to COVID-19.

The chain has TRBV20-1 and TRBJ2-7, with 7 bases that match TRBD2. Germline V gene data show CDR1 as DFQATT and CDR2 as SNEGSKA (reference sequence). The CDR3 runs to 13 residues. Trimming at V came to 3 bases and at J to 2 bases, leaving 4 bases not matched to a gene. This CDR3 is CSASLGGTYEQYF. The CDR3, as DNA: TGCAGTGCTAGTCTGGGGGGGACCTACGAGCAGTACTTC.

The chain employs TRBV12-3 or TRBV12-4 and TRBJ2-2; D unresolved. The CDR3 spans 12 residues. V lost 3 bases, J lost 6 bases, and 5 bases lay in between. The CDR3, as DNA: TGTGCCAGCAGTTTGTTCTCCGGGGAGCTGTTTTTT. Amino acid sequence: CASSLFSGELFF.

The V call is TRBV7-9, the J call TRBJ2-7; no firm D call. Per germline, CDR1 SEHNR and CDR2 FQNEAQ (reference sequence). With 5 bases removed from V and 3 bases from J, the gap between germline ends came to 11 bases. The CDR3 has 13 residues. The CDR3 reads CASSPVPFYEQYF. Here the CDR3 DNA reads TGTGCCAGCAGCCCGGTTCCCTTCTACGAGCAGTACTTC.

V usage is TRBV7-9 and J usage is TRBJ1-5; 7 nucleotides line up with TRBD1. Per the germline V gene, CDR1 is SEHNR and CDR2 is FQNEAQ (reference sequence). Germline trimming cut 6 bases from V and 4 bases from J; bases unmatched to any gene: 3. The CDR3 is 13 residues long. The CDR3 coding sequence is TGTGCCAGCAGTTCACAGGGGAATCAGCCCCAGCATTTT. It specifies CASSSQGNQPQHF.

The sample holds a few counts of this clone. The V gene is TRBV28, the J gene TRBJ2-7; unclear D gene. This CDR3 has 14 residues. Germline assignment: CDR1 MDHEN and CDR2 SYDVKM. V lost 5 bases and J 0 bases, leaving 11 bases between the germline ends. This CDR3 reads CASSLSVHSYEQYF. The CDR3 coding sequence is TGTGCCAGCAGTCTCTCAGTGCACTCCTACGAGCAGTACTTC.

The chain carries TRBV27 and TRBJ2-2, with 9 bases fitting TRBD2. This CDR3 region has 16 residues. Per germline, CDR1 MNHEY and CDR2 SMNVEV (reference sequence). V lost 0 bases to trimming and J lost 3 bases; unmatched junction nucleotides: 2. In DNA, the CDR3 is TGTGCCAGCAGTTTATCTAGCGGGAGTTACACCGGGGAGCTGTTTTTT. Translated, it gives CASSLSSGSYTGELFF.

This rearrangement joins TRBV5-4 to TRBJ2-1, with D perhaps matching TRBD2 (6 bases). The V gene lost 4 bases and the J gene lost 5 bases, with 13 bases spanning the gap. This CDR3 region has 14 residues. CDR1 is SGHNT, CDR2 YYREEE, per germline (reference sequence). The CDR3: CASSRGGSNNEQFF. The DNA for the CDR3 is TGTGCCAGCAGCCGTGGGGGGTCGAACAATGAGCAGTTCTTC.

This chain links TRBV5-1 with TRBJ2-7; 7 bases fit TRBD2. V lost 4 bases to trimming and J lost 2 bases; unmatched junction nucleotides: 6. This CDR3 is 14 amino acids long. Germline CDR1 reads SGHRS; CDR2 reads YFSETQ. CDR3 coding DNA: TGCGCCAGCAGCCCGGAGGGGACTACCTACGAGCAGTACTTC. This encodes CASSPEGTTYEQYF.

The J gene is TRBJ2-1, the V gene TRBV6-4; 11 positions agree with TRBD2. Losses at the gene ends were 6 bases for V and 1 base for J; bases not matched to a gene: 11. Germline V gene sequence: CDR1 MRHNA, CDR2 SNTAGT. The CDR3 sequence is 18 residues long. The DNA of the CDR3 is TGTGCCAGCAGCGAATCCGGACTAGCGGGTTTTTCCTACAATGAGCAGTTCTTC. Protein: CASSESGLAGFSYNEQFF.

This clone was picked up one time. The J gene is TRBJ1-1, the V gene TRBV14; no firm D call. This CDR3 is built from 15 residues. Trimming took off 2 bases at V and 1 base at J, with 11 bases between the two ends. Germline CDR1 reads SGHDN; CDR2 reads FVKESK. The CDR3 sequence: CASSQLQTGNTEAFF. DNA of the CDR3: TGTGCCAGCAGCCAACTACAAACGGGGAACACTGAAGCTTTCTTT.

This sequence joins TRBV18 and TRBJ1-2; 8 nucleotides agree with TRBD1. Germline V CDR1 and CDR2: KGHSH, LQKENI. This CDR3 contains 15 residues. Losses at the gene ends were 1 base for V and 7 bases for J; bases not matched to a gene: 8. CDR3 DNA sequence: TGTGCCAGCTCACCACTGGACAGGGCAACGAGTGGCTACACCTTC. Translation gives CASSPLDRATSGYTF.

V gene TRBV27 combines with J gene TRBJ2-1; 11 bases are shared with TRBD2. The germline CDR1 and CDR2 sequences are MNHEY and SMNVEV (reference sequence). CDR3 length: 19 amino acids. V shed 6 bases and J 0 bases; nucleotides not matched to a gene: 13. The CDR3 loop is CASRDTGLAVLSSYNEQFF. Written as DNA, the CDR3 is TGTGCCAGCAGGGATACGGGACTAGCGGTCCTTAGCTCCTACAATGAGCAGTTCTTC.

The CDR3 bases are TGTGCCAGTATGGGAGGTAATTATAGCAATCAGCCCCAGCATTTT. It is translated as CASMGGNYSNQPQHF. The chain uses TRBV19 and TRBJ1-5, with D hard to call. There are 15 residues in the CDR3. The ends were cut back, 7 bases at V and 0 bases at J, with 13 bases in the middle. CDR1 LNHDA and CDR2 SQIVND come from the germline V gene (reference sequence).

The chain combines TRBV6-4 with TRBJ2-1, with TRBD1 matching 9 bases. J gave up 4 bases and V 2 bases, and 3 bases lay outside the gene matches. CDR1 and CDR2 from the germline V gene are MRHNA and SNTAGT. The CDR3 has 15 residues. This CDR3 reads CASSDGDREYNEQFF. The CDR3 nucleotides are TGTGCCAGCAGTGACGGGGACAGGGAATACAATGAGCAGTTCTTC.

The chain couples TRBV29-1 to TRBJ2-7; D not resolved. V lost 0 bases, J lost 3 bases, and 12 bases lay in between. Germline values: CDR1 SQVTM, CDR2 ANQGSEA. CDR3 length: 14 residues. CDR3 region: CSVEDGQVNYEQYF. Here the CDR3 DNA reads TGCAGCGTTGAAGATGGGCAGGTTAACTACGAGCAGTACTTC.

The chain uses TRBV4-2 and TRBJ2-2; D is perhaps TRBD2 (6 bases). The CDR3 sequence is 15 residues long. Trimming stripped 1 base from V and 0 bases from J, with 6 bases between. Germline CDR1 reads LGHNA; CDR2 reads YNFKEQ. The CDR3 loop is CASSQGGTNTGELFF. In DNA form, the CDR3 reads TGTGCCAGCAGCCAAGGCGGGACGAACACCGGGGAGCTGTTTTTT.

The genes are TRBV10-2 and TRBJ2-3; 9 bases are a match to TRBD2. Germline loops: CDR1 WSHSY, CDR2 SAAADI. The V and J ends lost 4 bases and 3 bases, in that order; junction bases with no gene match: 14. The CDR3 loop spans 18 amino acids. This CDR3 is CASSVLRGGRAATDTQYF. CDR3 coding DNA: TGCGCCAGCAGTGTACTACGGGGCGGGAGGGCCGCGACAGATACGCAGTATTTT.

In DNA form, the CDR3 reads TGTGCCAGCTCCTCCCAGGGGGAAGCGCAGTATTTT. Protein product: CASSSQGEAQYF. V and J are TRBV7-6 and TRBJ2-3; the match to TRBD1 covers 7 bases. Trimming removed 8 bases from V and 10 bases from J; junction bases left unmatched: 9. CDR1 SGHVS and CDR2 FNYEAQ come from the germline V gene. This CDR3 has 12 amino acids. Complete variable domain (other parts from reference TRBV7-6 and TRBJ2-3): GAGVSQSPRYKVTKRGQDVALRCDPISGHVSLYWYRQALGQGPEFLTYFNYEAQQDKSGLPNDRFSAERPEGSISTLTIQRTEQRDSAMYRCASSSQGEAQYFGPGTRLTVL.

The rearrangement joins TRBV25-1 to TRBJ2-7; 11 bases are shared with TRBD2. The CDR3 contains 18 residues. The trim removed 8 bases at V and 7 bases at J, leaving 22 bases unmatched. From germline, CDR1 is MGHDK and CDR2 SYGVNS. CDR3 residues: CASSPGQNYSGRAWEQYF. CDR3 in DNA: TGTGCCAGCTCCCCGGGACAGAATTATAGCGGGAGGGCCTGGGAGCAGTACTTC.

J is TRBJ1-1 and V is TRBV9; D is unresolved. This CDR3 has 13 residues. Germline V gene sequence: CDR1 SGDLS, CDR2 YYNGEE. V was clipped by 4 bases and J by 0 bases, with 7 bases between them. CDR3 amino acids: CASSLQLNTEAFF. The CDR3 coding sequence is TGTGCCAGCAGCTTACAGTTGAACACTGAAGCTTTCTTT.

This sequence joins TRBV4-1 and TRBJ1-1; tentative D call: TRBD1 (6 bases). CDR3 length equals 15 residues. The germline V gene has CDR1 MGHRA and CDR2 YSYEKL. V gave up 0 bases and J gave up 2 bases, with 10 bases separating them. CDR3 protein: CASSQEGRGNTEAFF. For the CDR3, the DNA is TGCGCCAGCAGCCAAGAGGGCAGGGGTAACACTGAAGCTTTCTTT.

V is TRBV19 and J is TRBJ2-1; 7 nucleotides line up with TRBD1. This CDR3 contains 15 residues. V lost 6 bases and J lost 4; bases outside the gene matches: 9. Germline V gene sequence: CDR1 LNHDA, CDR2 SQIVND (reference sequence). CDR3 nucleotide sequence: TGTGCCAGTAGGACGGACAGGAGCCCTTACAATGAGCAGTTCTTC. Translating gives CASRTDRSPYNEQFF.

The table lists this clone with a count of one. The chain combines TRBV4-3 with TRBJ2-3; 7 bases line up with TRBD2. V trimming: 7 bases; J trimming: 2 bases; junction bases outside the gene matches: 6. CDR1 and CDR2 from the germline V gene are LGHNA and YSLEER. The CDR3 runs to 14 residues. The CDR3 nucleotides read TGCGCCAGCATAAGGACTAGAAACACAGATACGCAGTATTTT. This encodes CASIRTRNTDTQYF.